The 18 T cell receptor beta chains reported below all come from one sample, sequenced in a study of blood T cell repertoires in COVID-19. Some clones are missing from TCRdb's copy, which holds only in-frame ones; the method was immunoSEQ multiplex PCR. The sample holds over 60,000 clones, about 80% seen once. The sample was peripheral blood. These receptors all stem from a human donor in a cohort sampled during active COVID-19.

V is TRBV7-9 and J is TRBJ2-7, with TRBD1 matching 9 bases. With 5 bases clipped from V and 5 bases from J, the junction kept 10 bases outside the gene matches. There are 15 residues in the CDR3. CDR1 SEHNR and CDR2 FQNEAQ come from the germline V gene (reference sequence). The CDR3 DNA follows: TGTGCCAGCAGCCGGGACAGGGCCATTTTCCACGAGCAGTACTTC. Its protein product is CASSRDRAIFHEQYF. The variable domain in full, completed from reference TRBV7-9 and TRBJ2-7, reads DTGVSQNPRHKITKRGQNVTFRCDPISEHNRLYWYRQTLGQGPEFLTYFQNEAQLEKSRLLSDRFSAERPKGSFSTLEIQRTEQGDSAMYLCASSRDRAIFHEQYFGPGTRLTVT.

V and J are TRBV7-2 and TRBJ1-3; 8 bases map to TRBD1. The CDR3 spans 17 residues. Unmatched junction bases numbered 10, after V lost 3 bases and J lost 3 bases. Germline V gene data show CDR1 as SGHTA and CDR2 as FQGNSA. The CDR3 protein is CASSFQGTGIIGNTIYF. DNA for the CDR3: TGTGCCAGCAGCTTCCAAGGGACAGGCATAATTGGAAACACCATATATTTT.

This chain's CDR3 is CASSMGGNYEQYF. The CDR3 DNA reads as TGTGCCAGTAGTATGGGGGGAAACTACGAGCAGTACTTC. This chain joins TRBV19 and TRBJ2-7, with D possibly TRBD2 on 6 matching bases. CDR3 size: 13 residues. Germline CDR1 is LNHDA and CDR2 is SQIVND (reference sequence). V shed 3 bases and J shed 3 bases, with 9 bases lying between them.

The J gene is TRBJ2-2, the V gene TRBV5-1; 10 positions agree with TRBD1. CDR1 SGHRS and CDR2 YFSETQ come from the germline V gene. This CDR3 has 17 residues. V lost 5 bases, J lost 6 bases, and 13 bases stayed unmatched. The CDR3 region is CASSLMATGGAAGELFF. The CDR3 nucleotides read TGCGCCAGCAGTTTGATGGCGACAGGGGGCGCTGCCGGGGAGCTGTTTTTT.

This chain connects TRBV18 to TRBJ1-2; maybe TRBD1 (5 bases). V lost 0 bases to trimming and J lost 0 bases, with 23 bases between them. CDR1 and CDR2 (germline): KGHSH, LQKENI. This CDR3 contains 20 residues. CDR3 in amino acids: CASSPPIYHLDRPPNYGYTF. The CDR3 nucleotides read TGTGCCAGCTCACCACCAATCTATCACCTAGACAGACCCCCTAACTATGGCTACACCTTC.

The chain links TRBV7-2 to TRBJ2-5; D remains ambiguous. V was trimmed by 1 base and J by 4 bases, leaving 7 bases between them. This CDR3 contains 13 residues. Germline CDR1 and CDR2: SGHTA and FQGNSA. Written as DNA, the CDR3 is TGTGCCAGCAGCTTAGGTCTGGCAGAGACCCAGTACTTC. It codes for CASSLGLAETQYF. Drawing the rest from reference TRBV7-2 and TRBJ2-5, the complete variable domain is GAGVSQSPSNKVTEKGKDVELRCDPISGHTALYWYRQSLGQGLEFLIYFQGNSAPDKSGLPSDRFSAERTGGSVSTLTIQRTQQEDSAVYLCASSLGLAETQYFGPGTRLLVL.

The V and J genes are TRBV24-1 and TRBJ1-5; 7 nucleotides agree with TRBD1. This CDR3 is built from 15 residues. The J segment lost 2 bases and the V segment lost 9 bases, leaving 9 bases of the junction unmatched. Germline-derived CDR1 and CDR2 are KGHDR and SFDVKD. The CDR3 nucleotides read TGTGCCACCGTCGACAGGGCAATCGGCAATCAGCCCCAGCATTTT. The encoded protein is CATVDRAIGNQPQHF.

This clone has only one observation. This chain joins TRBV19 and TRBJ1-5; perhaps TRBD1 as D (6 bases). Between the trimmed V and J ends, which lost 5 bases and 7 bases, there was a span of 21 bases. CDR3 length: 16 residues. In germline, CDR1 is LNHDA, CDR2 SQIVND (reference sequence). The CDR3, as DNA: TGTGCCAGTAGTTCCCGAGGTGGGGGGGGCGGCCAGCCCCAGCATTTT. Translating it yields CASSSRGGGGGQPQHF.

This clone has a handful of counts. The genes are TRBV4-1 and TRBJ2-7; 14 bases line up with TRBD2. There are 16 residues in the CDR3. J lost 5 bases, V lost 2 bases, and 5 bases had no gene match. Germline V CDR1 and CDR2: MGHRA, YSYEKL. For the CDR3, the DNA is TGCGCCAGCAGCCAAACGACGGGACTAGCGGGGGACGAGCAGTACTTC. Translation: CASSQTTGLAGDEQYF.

The chain employs TRBV2 and TRBJ1-2; 7 positions match TRBD1. The CDR3 has 14 residues. CDR1 is SNHLY, CDR2 FYNNEI, per germline. V shed 4 bases and J 8 bases; nucleotides not matched to a gene: 10. CDR3 region: CASSGYRGSRGYTF. CDR3 coding DNA: TGTGCCAGCAGTGGCTACAGGGGATCGCGGGGCTACACCTTC.

The chain joins TRBV2 to TRBJ1-2, with TRBD1 as a possible D gene (5 bases). The CDR3 sequence is 14 residues long. CDR1 SNHLY and CDR2 FYNNEI come from the germline V gene. The V end was cut by 6 bases, the J end by 7 bases, with 18 bases between. The CDR3 reads CASSVGGFRGGYTF. The CDR3 coding sequence is TGTGCCAGCAGCGTGGGGGGTTTTCGTGGTGGCTACACCTTC.

The gene calls are TRBV5-1 and TRBJ2-7, with D maybe TRBD1 (5 bases). The V end was cut by 0 bases, the J end by 1 base, with 5 bases between. This CDR3 spans 13 amino acids. CDR1 and CDR2 from the germline V gene are SGHRS and YFSETQ. For the CDR3, the DNA is TGCGCCAGCAGCTTGGCAGGGTCCTACGAGCAGTACTTC. It specifies CASSLAGSYEQYF.

CDR3 sequence (DNA): TGTGCCAGCAAACTAACCCGGGACAGGTATTCACCCCTCCACTTT. Protein sequence: CASKLTRDRYSPLHF. The chain joins TRBV18 to TRBJ1-6; TRBD1 matches 8 bases. V dropped 8 bases and J dropped 8; count of bases not matched to a gene: 11. The CDR3 has 15 amino acids. Per the germline V gene, CDR1 is KGHSH and CDR2 is LQKENI.

The V call is TRBV13, the J call TRBJ2-5, with D tentatively TRBD2 (5 bases). Germline CDR1 and CDR2: PRHDT and FYEKMQ (reference sequence). The CDR3 covers 13 residues. The V end lost 4 bases, the J end lost 9 bases, and 15 bases lay between the germline ends. The CDR3 spells CASSSRTPGSQYF. Here the CDR3 DNA reads TGTGCCAGCAGCTCCCGGACCCCGGGGTCCCAGTACTTC.

The chain recombines TRBV11-2 with TRBJ1-1, with D hard to call. The germline V gene has CDR1 SGHAT and CDR2 FQNNGV. Trimming took 2 bases from V and 2 from J, leaving 18 bases between them. The CDR3 sequence is 17 residues long. In nucleotides, the CDR3 is TGTGCCAGCAGCTTATTGGGGATCGGGGTCCCTAACACTGAAGCTTTCTTT. The encoded protein is CASSLLGIGVPNTEAFF.

The CDR3 is CASSPGTAVNTEAFF. In DNA form, the CDR3 reads TGTGCCAGTAGTCCCGGGACAGCCGTGAACACTGAAGCTTTCTTT. This chain connects TRBV19 to TRBJ1-1; 7 bases agree with TRBD1. CDR1 LNHDA and CDR2 SQIVND come from the germline V gene (reference sequence). Trimming removed 5 bases from V and 0 bases from J; junction bases left unmatched: 6. This CDR3 contains 15 residues.

This sequence joins TRBV11-2 and TRBJ1-1; TRBD1 matches 7 bases. The V gene's germline CDR1 is SGHAT and CDR2 FQNNGV. The CDR3 totals 16 residues. V lost 5 bases, J lost 0 bases, and 9 bases stayed unmatched. The CDR3 is CASSLGGGWVNTEAFF. The CDR3 DNA follows: TGTGCCAGCAGCCTAGGAGGGGGCTGGGTGAACACTGAAGCTTTCTTT. Together with reference TRBV11-2 and TRBJ1-1, the CDR3 gives the full variable domain: EAGVAQSPRYKIIEKRQSVAFWCNPISGHATLYWYQQILGQGPKLLIQFQNNGVVDDSQLPKDRFSAERLKGVDSTLKIQPAKLEDSAVYLCASSLGGGWVNTEAFFGQGTRLTVV.

This clone was picked up one time. Because the CDR3 is missing its conserved closing phenylalanine or tryptophan, this is likely a read error. The limits of the CDR3 on the DNA are not certain, so only TCRdb's listed CDR3 is given. The chain carries TRBV2 and TRBJ1-1; TRBD1 is taken as the D call from the table, unchecked against the DNA. Germline V gives CDR1 SNHLY, CDR2 FYNNEI. The CDR3 numbers 9 amino acids, ends counted. The CDR3 reads CASSAGGWL.